The clone carrying this TCR beta chain was observed a handful of times. Since all of the isolated RNA was reverse transcribed, expressed TCRB transcripts were what got sequenced. The table came from immunoSEQ multiplex PCR; TCRdb's copy has only in-frame clones and leaves some out. Of about 220,000 clones in the sample, approximately 10% were seen once. This specimen belongs to a study of beta chain features in type 1 diabetes. Per germline, CDR1 KGHSH and CDR2 LQKENI. CDR3 length: 15 residues. The V end was cut by 1 base, the J end by 6 bases, with 13 bases between. This clonotype was sampled from a man between 18 and 29 years old in good health. The specimen sequenced was central memory CD4+ T cells from blood. The J gene is TRBJ1-5, the V gene TRBV18; D possibly corresponds to TRBD1 (6 bases). The CDR3 coding sequence is TGTGCCAGCTCACCACAACAGGGAGGGGGTCAGCCCCAGCATTTT. Translated: CASSPQQGGGQPQHF.